The 24 T cell receptor beta chains given below trace back to one sample, sequenced in a study of naive and memory T cell subsets. Amplification of ligated cDNA took four PCR rounds with SP2 and nested alpha and beta constant primers. One entry per CDR3 protein, called by TCRdb with MiXCR from the UMI-ligation and nested PCR reads. The sample lists under 25,000 distinct CDR3 sequences, about 6.1% occurring once. Noted treatment: skin biopsy from PPD injection site in Mantoux-positive individual. An oligonucleotide containing a UMI was ligated to the 3' end of TCR cDNA. The source was skin, collected from a tuberculin skin test site. The receptors were sampled from an adult in good health.

By sample fraction, this clonotype is large. The CDR3 spells CASSLGSTSLGEQFF. The CDR3 bases are TGTGCCAGCAGCCTGGGGAGTACCTCCCTCGGGGAGCAGTTCTTC. The chain has TRBV7-2 and TRBJ2-1; TRBD2 is a possible D gene (5 bases). The germline V gene has CDR1 SGHTA and CDR2 FQGNSA. Trimming pared 5 bases from V and 10 bases from J, leaving 21 bases between. The CDR3 totals 15 residues.

In this sample, this clonotype turned up many times. The chain uses TRBV6-6 and TRBJ2-5; D uncertain. V lost 6 bases to trimming and J lost 5 bases, with 16 bases between them. CDR1 is MNHNY, CDR2 SVGAGI, per germline (reference sequence). This CDR3 is 14 amino acids long. This chain's CDR3 is CASRSQSTGETQYF. The CDR3 DNA sequence: TGTGCCAGCAGGTCTCAGAGTACTGGGGAGACCCAGTACTTC.

By sample fraction, this clonotype is medium-sized. The CDR3 DNA reads TGTGCCAGCAGTTTAGAGGGGGACAGGAACACTGAAGCTTTCTTT. Translation gives CASSLEGDRNTEAFF. The V and J genes are TRBV25-1 and TRBJ1-1; 7 positions agree with TRBD1. Per germline, CDR1 MGHDK and CDR2 SYGVNS. V was clipped by 5 bases and J by 1 base; unmatched bases: 7. This CDR3 has 15 residues.

This rearrangement joins TRBV9 to TRBJ2-1, with D tentatively TRBD2 (5 bases). Per the germline V gene, CDR1 is SGDLS and CDR2 is YYNGEE. The CDR3 covers 13 residues. Trimming removed 2 bases from V and 3 bases from J, with 6 bases in between. The CDR3 here is CASSVDFYNEQFF. The CDR3 DNA reads TGTGCCAGCAGCGTGGACTTCTACAATGAGCAGTTCTTC.

This clonotype was counted many times. This chain links TRBV5-1 with TRBJ2-2; D not certain. Germline V gives CDR1 SGHRS, CDR2 YFSETQ. The CDR3 sequence is 15 residues long. Trimming left V 0 bases short and J 3 bases short, with 9 bases between. This CDR3 reads CASSLDLGHTGELFF. CDR3 DNA: TGCGCCAGCAGCTTGGATTTGGGTCACACCGGGGAGCTGTTTTTT.

This clonotype was seen at least ten times. J is TRBJ2-2 and V is TRBV28; 9 bases match TRBD2. V was pared by 6 bases and J by 4 bases, with 12 bases of the junction left unmatched. This CDR3 comprises 17 residues. Germline V gene sequence: CDR1 MDHEN, CDR2 SYDVKM. CDR3 region: CASRRKASGMGTGELFF. CDR3 nucleotide sequence: TGTGCCAGCAGACGGAAGGCTAGCGGGATGGGCACCGGGGAGCTGTTTTTT.

This clonotype was seen a handful of times. The chain uses TRBV20-1 and TRBJ2-7; 13 nucleotides line up with TRBD2. The CDR3 is made up of 13 amino acids. V trimming: 7 bases; J trimming: 5 bases; junction bases outside the gene matches: 5. Germline CDR1 DFQATT, CDR2 SNEGSKA (reference sequence). The CDR3 region is CSVTSGRAHEQYF. The DNA of the CDR3 is TGCAGTGTTACTAGCGGGAGGGCCCACGAGCAGTACTTC.

This clonotype was counted only a few times. This chain uses TRBV7-9 with TRBJ1-2; D not resolved. Deletions cut 1 base from V and 2 bases from J, with 5 bases between. Germline V lookup: CDR1 SEHNR, CDR2 FQNEAQ (reference sequence). The CDR3 is made up of 13 amino acids. CDR3 DNA: TGTGCCAGCAGCTTAGTGGGAAACTATGGCTACACCTTC. Its protein product is CASSLVGNYGYTF.

Ten or more counts support this clonotype. CDR3 nucleotides: TGTGCCAGCAGCAAGGACAGGTCCTACGAGCAGTACTTC. This sequence encodes CASSKDRSYEQYF. The V and J genes are TRBV7-3 and TRBJ2-7, with 7 bases identical to TRBD1. Germline loops: CDR1 SGHTA, CDR2 FQGTGA. The CDR3 is 13 amino acids. The J segment lost 1 base and the V segment lost 5 bases, leaving 2 bases of the junction unmatched.

This clonotype was seen many times. The J gene is TRBJ1-5, the V gene TRBV28, with D uncertain. Trimming took 6 bases from V and 0 from J, leaving 9 bases between them. Per the germline V gene, CDR1 is MDHEN and CDR2 is SYDVKM. The CDR3 extends over 14 amino acids. The CDR3 DNA sequence: TGTGCCAGCAGAAGACCCACTAGCAATCAGCCCCAGCATTTT. Protein: CASRRPTSNQPQHF.

Sample share makes this clonotype medium-sized. The chain links TRBV2 to TRBJ2-6; D remains unclear. The germline CDR1 and CDR2 sequences are SNHLY and FYNNEI. V lost 6 bases to trimming and J lost 0 bases, with 9 bases between them. This CDR3 is 15 amino acids long. The CDR3, as DNA: TGTGCCAGCAGACGACAAGACTCTGGGGCCAACGTCCTGACTTTC. The encoded protein is CASRRQDSGANVLTF.

This clonotype was counted at least ten times. The chain has TRBV20-1 and TRBJ2-3; 9 positions match TRBD1. Germline loops: CDR1 DFQATT, CDR2 SNEGSKA (reference sequence). The CDR3 sequence is 14 residues long. The ends lost 7 bases at V and 7 bases at J; junction bases unmatched: 12. CDR3 DNA: TGCAGTGTCATGCCACCGGACAGGGGAAATACGCAGTATTTT. Translated: CSVMPPDRGNTQYF.

This clonotype was counted a few times. This sequence joins TRBV6-6 and TRBJ1-1, with D tentatively TRBD1 (5 bases). V lost 1 base and J lost 8, with 17 bases in between. Germline values: CDR1 MNHNY, CDR2 SVGAGI (reference sequence). The CDR3 has 15 amino acids. This CDR3 is CASSYFRVGEGEAFF. The CDR3 DNA is TGTGCCAGCAGTTACTTCCGGGTGGGGGAGGGGGAAGCTTTCTTT.

This clonotype showed up many times. This chain links TRBV29-1 with TRBJ1-1, with 7 bases matching TRBD1. Germline CDR1 SQVTM, CDR2 ANQGSEA. V shed 3 bases and J 4 bases; nucleotides not matched to a gene: 5. This CDR3 has 13 residues. This CDR3 reads CSVEQGGGTEAFF. CDR3 bases: TGCAGCGTTGAGCAGGGGGGAGGCACTGAAGCTTTCTTT.

By proportion, this clonotype is medium-sized (0.01 to 0.1%). This rearrangement joins TRBV2 to TRBJ2-7; D may be TRBD2 (5 bases). Trimming took 5 bases from V and 3 from J, leaving 17 bases between them. The germline gives CDR1 SNHLY, CDR2 FYNNEI. This CDR3 is 15 amino acids long. The CDR3, as DNA: TGTGCCAGCAGTCCGGACTTTTCGAGACACTACGAGCAGTACTTC. As protein: CASSPDFSRHYEQYF.

This clonotype showed up many times. The gene calls are TRBV7-9 and TRBJ1-5; 11 positions agree with TRBD1. CDR1 is SEHNR and CDR2 is FQNEAQ in the germline V gene (reference sequence). The CDR3 length is 16 residues. The V segment lost 5 bases and the J segment 7 bases; nucleotides outside the gene matches: 10. DNA for the CDR3: TGTGCCAGCAGCCGCCACGGACAGGGGGCTTTGCAGCCCCAGCATTTT. Its translation: CASSRHGQGALQPQHF.

The chain combines TRBV28 with TRBJ1-1; a weak D match, TRBD1 (5 bases). This CDR3 is 17 amino acids long. Trimming took off 3 bases at V and 6 bases at J, with 23 bases between the two ends. Germline V gives CDR1 MDHEN, CDR2 SYDVKM. CDR3 DNA sequence: TGTGCCAGCAGTTTTTTTTTGCAGGGAGTGGAGCGCCCTGAAGCTTTCTTT. Residues: CASSFFLQGVERPEAFF.

The rearrangement links TRBV29-1 to TRBJ2-3; 9 nucleotides line up with TRBD2. Germline lookup yields CDR1 SQVTM and CDR2 ANQGSEA. The CDR3 length is 14 residues. V was clipped by 0 bases and J by 4 bases; unmatched bases: 2. The CDR3 DNA sequence: TGCAGCGTTGAAGAAGTAGCGGGGGCAGATACGCAGTATTTT. It specifies CSVEEVAGADTQYF.

The chain employs TRBV5-1 and TRBJ2-2; no definite D call. Trimming stripped 0 bases from V and 4 bases from J, with 7 bases between. The CDR3 loop spans 14 amino acids. Germline CDR1 and CDR2: SGHRS and YFSETQ. The CDR3 DNA reads TGCGCCAGCAGCTTGGTGATCTCCACCGGGGAGCTGTTTTTT. Translation gives CASSLVISTGELFF.

The sample holds a few counts of this clonotype. This chain uses TRBV19 with TRBJ1-2, with a weak D call TRBD1 (5 bases). The CDR3 covers 16 residues. Germline V gene data show CDR1 as LNHDA and CDR2 as SQIVND (reference sequence). The ends were cut back, 6 bases at V and 0 bases at J, with 17 bases in the middle. CDR3 loop: CASSLGAGGPNYGYTF. Written as DNA, the CDR3 is TGTGCCAGTAGCCTGGGAGCGGGGGGTCCTAACTATGGCTACACCTTC.

There are many counts of this clonotype. The chain uses TRBV7-6 and TRBJ2-1, with a weak D call TRBD2 (5 bases). The CDR3 totals 17 residues. Deletions cut 1 base from V and 10 bases from J, with 23 bases between. Per the germline V gene, CDR1 is SGHVS and CDR2 is FNYEAQ. The CDR3 sequence is CASSLVYSGTSVGEQFF. The CDR3 coding sequence is TGTGCCAGCAGCTTAGTTTATTCGGGAACGAGCGTAGGCGAGCAGTTCTTC. Full variable domain (outside the CDR3, taken from reference TRBV7-6 and TRBJ2-1): GAGVSQSPRYKVTKRGQDVALRCDPISGHVSLYWYRQALGQGPEFLTYFNYEAQQDKSGLPNDRFSAERPEGSISTLTIQRTEQRDSAMYRCASSLVYSGTSVGEQFFGPGTRLTVL.

This clonotype has ten or more counts. The gene calls are TRBV18 and TRBJ2-7; tentative D call: TRBD1 (5 bases). This CDR3 is 15 amino acids long. The ends were cut back, 0 bases at V and 2 bases at J, with 11 bases in the middle. In germline, CDR1 is KGHSH, CDR2 LQKENI. This CDR3 reads CASSPPSARAYEQYF. CDR3 DNA: TGTGCCAGCTCACCACCTTCGGCCAGGGCCTACGAGCAGTACTTC.

J is TRBJ2-7 and V is TRBV7-2; 9 nucleotides agree with TRBD1. The CDR3 has 17 amino acids. V was pared by 5 bases and J by 3 bases, with 14 bases of the junction left unmatched. The germline V gene has CDR1 SGHTA and CDR2 FQGNSA. The CDR3 reads CASSRQAGTGLNYEQYF. DNA of the CDR3: TGTGCCAGCAGCCGACAAGCCGGGACAGGGTTGAACTACGAGCAGTACTTC.

Many counts were recorded for this clonotype. The CDR3 reads CASSPGGSNTGELFF. CDR3 nucleotides: TGTGCCAGCAGCCCAGGCGGGTCGAACACCGGGGAGCTGTTTTTT. The chain carries TRBV9 and TRBJ2-2, with D perhaps TRBD2 (5 bases). The CDR3 consists of 15 residues. Deletions cut 4 bases from V and 0 bases from J, with 10 bases between. Germline V gene data show CDR1 as SGDLS and CDR2 as YYNGEE.